The TCR beta chain under discussion was sequenced for a study of cytomegalovirus exposure and HLA in healthy donors. In the study overall: Early released data had around 88 million unique TCRs, all coming from HLA-typed donors.

The study, taken as a whole, reports: TCR beta chains numbering more than 150 were designated cytomegalovirus-associated. Across donors, presence/absence analyses took sequencing depth to be roughly uniform. At a 0.05 false discovery rate, a later analysis found about 17,000 TCR beta sequences to be associated with HLA alleles.

This clone showed up just once. The target antigen is unknown. The V and J ends lost 2 bases and 5 bases respectively, with 10 bases between them. CDR1 is SGHDT and CDR2 is YYEEEE in the germline V gene. This CDR3 has 13 amino acids. The primer mix had 60 Vbeta and 13 Jbeta primers. The data were produced by immunoSEQ multiplex PCR, yet TCRdb's version contains in-frame clones alone and is incomplete. The sample holds tens of thousands of clones, 65% to 70% seen once. Sequencing used PBMCs. This chain uses TRBV5-6 with TRBJ1-2; D is ambiguous. This clonotype was obtained from a woman in her 30s in good health and CMV-seronegative. The CDR3 nucleotides are TGTGCCAGCAGCTTTGGGCGTGGATATGGCTACACCTTC. Residues: CASSFGRGYGYTF.